Presented here are 31 T cell receptor beta chains from one specimen sequenced in a study of blood T cell repertoires in COVID-19 (dated by TCRdb to between 2020 and 2021). Library construction relied on the immunoSEQ multiplex PCR assay. Not all clones reach the TCRdb copy of this immuneACCESS table, which keeps in-frame sequences only. Checked studies attribute under half of the gap to unresolved V genes and leave the rest unexplained. This sample holds about 170,000 clones; 86% were observed only once. The ten top clones hold approximately 11% of the sample. Source material: peripheral blood. All receptors come from a woman in her sixties with COVID-19, enrolled during active disease.

The rearrangement joins TRBV7-3 to TRBJ2-1; D gene uncertain. With 5 bases removed from V and 0 bases from J, the gap between germline ends came to 11 bases. The length of the CDR3 is 15 residues. Germline V gene sequence: CDR1 SGHTA, CDR2 FQGTGA. In nucleotides, the CDR3 is TGTGCCAGCAGCACCCTCGGTGGCTCCTACAATGAGCAGTTCTTC. This codes for CASSTLGGSYNEQFF.

Concerning this clone itself: Distinct nucleotide sequences in the sample also encode this CDR3. V gene TRBV25-1 combines with J gene TRBJ2-7; D not resolved. CDR1 is MGHDK and CDR2 is SYGVNS in the germline V gene. The CDR3 covers 12 residues. V gave up 3 bases and J gave up 0 bases, with 3 bases separating them. The CDR3 nucleotides read TGTGCCAGCAGTGACAGCTCCTACGAGCAGTACTTC. Translation gives CASSDSSYEQYF.

V usage is TRBV19 and J usage is TRBJ2-7, with D tentatively TRBD1 (5 bases). CDR3 length: 16 amino acids. V was cut by 2 bases and J by 2 bases, with 16 bases left in between. CDR1 LNHDA and CDR2 SQIVND come from the germline V gene (reference sequence). The CDR3 bases are TGTGCCAGTAGTATAAACGGGCAGGGTAATACCTACGAGCAGTACTTC. Protein sequence: CASSINGQGNTYEQYF.

The rearrangement uses TRBV7-3 and TRBJ2-6; D possibly corresponds to TRBD1 (7 bases). V lost 6 bases to trimming and J lost 2 bases, with 14 bases between them. CDR3 size: 16 residues. Germline lookup yields CDR1 SGHTA and CDR2 FQGTGA. CDR3 nucleotide sequence: TGTGCCAGCAGACTAGGAGGGGGCCCTGGGGCCAACGTCCTGACTTTC. Protein: CASRLGGGPGANVLTF.

V usage is TRBV7-8 and J usage is TRBJ2-1; 14 positions agree with TRBD2. CDR1 SGHVS and CDR2 FQNEAQ come from the germline V gene. CDR3 length: 16 residues. Losses at the gene ends were 10 bases for V and 0 bases for J; bases not matched to a gene: 5. The CDR3 sequence: CATRLAGGSSYNEQFF. Written as DNA, the CDR3 is TGTGCCACTAGACTAGCGGGAGGGAGCTCCTACAATGAGCAGTTCTTC.

This clone showed up just once. The chain employs TRBV5-6 and TRBJ1-6; 7 nucleotides line up with TRBD1. The CDR3 contains 16 residues. Germline V gives CDR1 SGHDT, CDR2 YYEEEE. V gave up 1 base and J gave up 7 bases; unmatched junction bases: 8. The CDR3 is CASSLTRQGLNSPLHF. The DNA for the CDR3 is TGTGCCAGCAGCTTGACCCGACAGGGTTTAAATTCACCCCTCCACTTT.

The chain employs TRBV6-2 or TRBV6-3 and TRBJ1-5; D is unresolved. In germline, CDR1 is MNHEY, CDR2 SVGEGT. Trimming left V 7 bases short and J 9 bases short, with 19 bases between. The CDR3 sequence is 14 residues long. CDR3 nucleotide sequence: TGTGCCAGCACCCCTGGCTCAGTGTTTTGGCCCCAGCATTTT. Amino acids: CASTPGSVFWPQHF.

The rearrangement joins TRBV3-1 (or the pseudogene TRBV3-2) to TRBJ2-3; unclear D gene. This CDR3 has 14 residues. Trimming left V 2 bases short and J 0 bases short, with 6 bases between. Germline values: CDR1 LGHDT, CDR2 YNNKEL (reference sequence). CDR3 in DNA: TGTGCCAGCAGCCAATTTTCTAGCACAGATACGCAGTATTTT. It codes for CASSQFSSTDTQYF.

This clone was counted a single time. The J gene is TRBJ1-5, the V gene TRBV7-2; 9 bases are shared with TRBD1. Germline V gives CDR1 SGHTA, CDR2 FQGNSA. V gave up 1 base and J gave up 5 bases; unmatched junction bases: 9. The CDR3 consists of 17 residues. The CDR3: CASSLEIGQGWDQPQHF. The CDR3 DNA reads TGTGCCAGCAGCTTAGAAATCGGACAGGGGTGGGATCAGCCCCAGCATTTT.

V gene TRBV6-5 combines with J gene TRBJ1-5; 10 nucleotides agree with TRBD1. Germline CDR1 MNHEY, CDR2 SVGAGI. The CDR3 sequence is 13 residues long. The V and J ends lost 6 bases and 5 bases, in that order; junction bases with no gene match: 1. The CDR3 DNA reads as TGTGCCAGCAGCGGGACAGGGGATCAGCCCCAGCATTTT. It codes for CASSGTGDQPQHF.

The chain combines TRBV28 with TRBJ1-1; tentatively, D is TRBD1 (6 bases). This CDR3 region has 16 residues. Per the germline V gene, CDR1 is MDHEN and CDR2 is SYDVKM. The V and J ends lost 2 bases and 3 bases respectively, with 16 bases between them. CDR3 sequence reads: CASSLGYGQKYTEAFF. The CDR3 DNA reads as TGTGCCAGCAGTTTAGGATATGGACAGAAGTACACTGAAGCTTTCTTT.

The chain recombines TRBV7-2 with TRBJ1-2; TRBD1 aligns across 7 bases. The J segment lost 7 bases and the V segment lost 5 bases, leaving 10 bases of the junction unmatched. The CDR3 consists of 14 residues. Germline loops: CDR1 SGHTA, CDR2 FQGNSA. The CDR3 DNA reads TGTGCCAGCAGCCAAAGGCAGGCAGGGGGTGGCTACACCTTC. Its translation: CASSQRQAGGGYTF.

The chain is built from TRBV24-1 and TRBJ2-1, with 9 bases that match TRBD1. CDR1 and CDR2 (germline): KGHDR, SFDVKD. The CDR3 covers 16 residues. Trimming took 4 bases from V and 6 from J; bases not matched to a gene: 9. This CDR3 is CATSDMGQGGGNEQFF. CDR3 bases: TGTGCCACCAGTGACATGGGACAGGGAGGCGGCAATGAGCAGTTCTTC.

The rearrangement joins TRBV5-1 to TRBJ1-4; TRBD1 matches at 7 bases. V gave up 2 bases and J gave up 3 bases; unmatched junction bases: 7. CDR3 length: 16 amino acids. Germline CDR1 reads SGHRS; CDR2 reads YFSETQ. The chain's CDR3 is CASSLGQGGPNEKLFF. The CDR3 region has the DNA TGCGCCAGCAGCTTAGGCCAGGGGGGCCCTAATGAAAAACTGTTTTTT.

The chain combines TRBV19 with TRBJ1-3, with a possible D match to TRBD1 (5 bases). The CDR3 extends over 15 amino acids. Germline CDR1 LNHDA, CDR2 SQIVND (reference sequence). The germline V and J ends were trimmed by 4 bases and 4 bases, with 14 bases remaining between them. The CDR3 DNA follows: TGTGCCAGTAGTAGGCTGGGGGGGTCAGGAAACACCATATATTTT. Amino acid sequence: CASSRLGGSGNTIYF.

This clone was observed a few times. The chain links TRBV6-1 to TRBJ1-5, with D unclear. CDR3 length: 12 residues. Germline V gene lookup returns CDR1 MNHNS and CDR2 SASEGT. V was clipped by 3 bases and J by 6 bases, with 6 bases between them. The DNA for the CDR3 is TGTGCCAGCAGTGATCTGAGTCAGCCCCAGCATTTT. Translating gives CASSDLSQPQHF.

V usage is TRBV4-3 and J usage is TRBJ2-1, with 12 positions matching TRBD2. CDR3 length: 15 amino acids. Germline values: CDR1 LGHNA, CDR2 YSLEER. V was clipped by 4 bases and J by 6 bases; unmatched bases: 4. The CDR3 spells CASSPGLAGFNEQFF. DNA of the CDR3: TGCGCCAGCAGCCCTGGACTAGCGGGGTTCAATGAGCAGTTCTTC.

This chain uses TRBV6-6 with TRBJ1-5; tentative D call: TRBD1 (6 bases). From germline, CDR1 is MNHNY and CDR2 SVGAGI (reference sequence). CDR3 size: 13 residues. V dropped 5 bases and J dropped 4 bases, with 9 bases sitting between them. The CDR3, as DNA: TGTGCCAGCAGTCTACAGGGAAATCAGCCCCAGCATTTT. Protein: CASSLQGNQPQHF.

This clone was seen once. This chain connects TRBV24-1 to TRBJ2-7; D is possibly TRBD1 (6 bases). Germline CDR1 is KGHDR and CDR2 is SFDVKD. The CDR3 length is 14 residues. The germline V and J ends were trimmed by 7 bases and 3 bases, with 15 bases remaining between them. CDR3 protein: CATSDAQGLYEQYF. CDR3 nucleotides: TGTGCCACCAGCGATGCACAGGGTCTCTACGAGCAGTACTTC.

This clone was seen only once. The genes are TRBV5-1 and TRBJ2-1; TRBD2 agrees at 7 bases. Germline lookup yields CDR1 SGHRS and CDR2 YFSETQ. The CDR3 loop spans 17 amino acids. With 5 bases clipped from V and 0 bases from J, the junction kept 11 bases outside the gene matches. This CDR3 is CASSSTSADSSYNEQFF. The CDR3 nucleotides read TGCGCCAGCAGTTCAACTAGCGCAGATAGCTCCTACAATGAGCAGTTCTTC.

The chain combines TRBV27 with TRBJ2-7; TRBD2 is a possible D gene (6 bases). The CDR3 spans 12 residues. The germline V gene encodes CDR1 MNHEY and CDR2 SMNVEV (reference sequence). V gave up 6 bases and J gave up 2 bases, with 8 bases separating them. CDR3 DNA sequence: TGTGCCAGCAGCCGCGGGACCTACGAGCAGTACTTC. Translating it yields CASSRGTYEQYF.

This chain uses TRBV11-2 with TRBJ2-5; 7 bases are shared with TRBD2. Trimming cost V 2 bases and J 5 bases; bases outside gene matches: 11. Germline V CDR1 and CDR2: SGHAT, FQNNGV. This CDR3 has 16 amino acids. The CDR3 spells CASSLRGAGADETQYF. DNA for the CDR3: TGTGCCAGCAGCTTAAGGGGTGCGGGAGCGGACGAGACCCAGTACTTC.

The chain is built from TRBV19 and TRBJ1-6, with 8 bases aligning to TRBD1. Germline V lookup: CDR1 LNHDA, CDR2 SQIVND (reference sequence). The CDR3 totals 15 residues. The V segment lost 4 bases and the J segment 10 bases; nucleotides outside the gene matches: 9. In DNA form, the CDR3 reads TGTGCCAGTAGTAGAGAAGGACAGGGAAACTCACCCCTCCACTTT. Its translation is CASSREGQGNSPLHF.

This clone was seen only once. One junction end disagrees with the germline gene, perhaps due to a read error. CDR3: CASSHQLRTGLAF. CDR3 in DNA: TGTGCCAGCAGCCACCAACTCCGGACAGGCCTAGCCTTC. The genes are TRBV12-3 or TRBV12-4 and TRBJ2-7; 7 bases align to TRBD1. This CDR3 is built from 13 residues.

The rearrangement uses TRBV9 and TRBJ2-1; 14 nucleotides align to TRBD2. V shed 2 bases, J shed 6 bases, and the junction held 1 base outside the gene matches. The length of the CDR3 is 15 residues. The germline V gene encodes CDR1 SGDLS and CDR2 YYNGEE. The CDR3: CASSVGLAGVNEQFF. CDR3 DNA sequence: TGTGCCAGCAGCGTGGGACTAGCGGGAGTCAATGAGCAGTTCTTC.

V is TRBV28 and J is TRBJ1-4; maybe TRBD1 (5 bases). V lost 2 bases to trimming and J lost 7 bases, with 14 bases between them. This CDR3 is 15 amino acids long. Looked up from germline, CDR1 is MDHEN and CDR2 is SYDVKM. As DNA, the CDR3 is TGTGCCAGCAGTTTAATTGGGGCGGGGGTTGAAAAACTGTTTTTT. This translates into CASSLIGAGVEKLFF.

Written as DNA, the CDR3 is TGTGCCTGGAGTGTACTGGGGGAGGGCAGTCAGCCCCAGCATTTT. Translation gives CAWSVLGEGSQPQHF. The V and J genes are TRBV30 and TRBJ1-5; possibly TRBD1 for D (5 bases). The CDR3 runs to 15 residues. Trimming stripped 0 bases from V and 6 bases from J, with 15 bases between. Germline loops: CDR1 GTSNPN, CDR2 SVGIG (reference sequence).

The chain has TRBV4-3 and TRBJ2-7; TRBD2 agrees at 9 bases. The length of the CDR3 is 16 residues. Germline-derived CDR1 and CDR2 are LGHNA and YSLEER. Trimming took 4 bases from V and 5 from J; bases not matched to a gene: 12. The CDR3 DNA sequence: TGCGCCAGCAGCCCAAGGGTAGCGGGAGTTGGTGACGAGCAGTACTTC. Its translation is CASSPRVAGVGDEQYF.

This clone was picked up a small number of times. J is TRBJ1-4 and V is TRBV7-8; D uncertain. Germline CDR1 reads SGHVS; CDR2 reads FQNEAQ. Trimming took 0 bases from V and 4 from J, leaving 6 bases between them. The CDR3 has 14 amino acids. The CDR3 here is CASSLAGLNEKLFF. CDR3 in DNA: TGTGCCAGCAGCTTAGCAGGACTTAATGAAAAACTGTTTTTT.

V and J are TRBV12-5 and TRBJ2-7, with D perhaps matching TRBD2 (6 bases). The V end was cut by 9 bases, the J end by 3 bases, with 12 bases between. There are 12 residues in the CDR3. Germline-derived CDR1 and CDR2 are LGHNT and FRNRAP. In DNA form, the CDR3 reads TGTGCTAGCGCCGGGACTTACTACGAGCAGTACTTC. Translated: CASAGTYYEQYF.

The rearrangement links TRBV10-3 to TRBJ2-1; 7 bases align to TRBD2. This CDR3 is 16 amino acids long. J lost 3 bases, V lost 3 bases, and 8 bases had no gene match. Germline V gene data show CDR1 as ENHRY and CDR2 as SYGVKD. CDR3 DNA: TGTGCCATCAGTGACGAGCGGGACTGGAACTACAATGAGCAGTTCTTC. It specifies CAISDERDWNYNEQFF.